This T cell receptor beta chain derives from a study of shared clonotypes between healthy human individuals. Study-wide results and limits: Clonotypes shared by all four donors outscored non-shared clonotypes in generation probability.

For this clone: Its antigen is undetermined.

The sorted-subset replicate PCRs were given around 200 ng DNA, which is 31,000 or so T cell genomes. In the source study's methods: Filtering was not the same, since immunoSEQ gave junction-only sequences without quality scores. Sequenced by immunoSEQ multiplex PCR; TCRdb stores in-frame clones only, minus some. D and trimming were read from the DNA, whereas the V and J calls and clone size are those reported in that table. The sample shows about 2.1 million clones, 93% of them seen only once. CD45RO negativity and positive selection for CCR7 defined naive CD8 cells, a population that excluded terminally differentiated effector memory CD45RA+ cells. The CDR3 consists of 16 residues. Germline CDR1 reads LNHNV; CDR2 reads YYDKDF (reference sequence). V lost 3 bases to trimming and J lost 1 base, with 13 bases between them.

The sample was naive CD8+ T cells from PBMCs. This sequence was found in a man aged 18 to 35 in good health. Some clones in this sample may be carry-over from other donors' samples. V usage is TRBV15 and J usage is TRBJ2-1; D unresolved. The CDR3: CATSSARSASYNEQFF. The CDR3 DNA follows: TGTGCCACCAGCAGTGCGAGGAGTGCATCCTACAATGAGCAGTTCTTC.